This T cell receptor (beta chain) was identified in a study of molecular identifiers for immune sequencing clone quantification. Concerning this clonotype: Its target is not known. No conserved phenylalanine or tryptophan ends this CDR3, so it is likely a read error.

Both previously described methods and listed TCR primers were employed to make bulk TCR libraries. TCRdb called the PCR reads again in MiXCR, with one record for every CDR3 protein. The sample lists around 470,000 distinct CDR3 sequences; about a quarter were seen once. When naive CD8 T cells were sorted, they were gated as CD8+CD4-CCR7+CD45RA+. Findings and limits, study-wide: In cases of identical TCR molecules sharing a barcode, highly expanded clone sizes could be underestimated.

V lost 4 bases, J lost 7 bases, and 14 bases lay in between. This CDR3 comprises 13 residues. In germline, CDR1 is SGHDT, CDR2 YYEEEE. This clonotype was sampled from a human donor in good health. Some libraries in this study had Jurkat cell RNA spiked in. The chain combines TRBV5-6 with TRBJ1-1; possible D gene TRBD1, 5 bases. Sequences were obtained from naive CD8+ T cells from blood, with Jurkat cell RNA spiked in. Subset reported: FACS-sorted CD8+CD4-CCR7+CD45RA+ naive T cells. The CDR3 bases are TGTGCCAGCAGCCCCCTCGGAGGGGATGAAGCTTTCCTT. Its translation: CASSPLGGDEAFL.